This T cell receptor beta chain was documented in a study of neurological immune-mediated disorders. PBMCs stored at -80 C, 2 million in total, were the source of the unsorted libraries. In germline, CDR1 is DFQATT, CDR2 SNEGSKA (reference sequence). J gave up 0 bases and V 1 base, and 3 bases lay outside the gene matches. This CDR3 contains 16 residues. Sequencing runs each generated in excess of 160 million TCR-beta sequences derived from 15-18 subjects. TCRdb redid the calling of the 5' RACE reads with MiXCR, one entry per CDR3 protein. The sample contains roughly 76,000 distinct CDR3 sequences, roughly 13% of which appear only once. At least ten counts were recorded for this clonotype.

The sequencing sample was made of PBMCs. This clonotype originated in a woman between 45 and 65 years old in good health. This sequence joins TRBV20-1 and TRBJ2-1; 10 nucleotides match TRBD2. The CDR3 reads CSARGTSGNSYNEQFF. CDR3 bases: TGCAGTGCTAGAGGGACTAGCGGCAACTCCTACAATGAGCAGTTCTTC.